This record looks at one T cell receptor (beta chain) sequence and its context. Its target is unknown. Ahead of sequencing, the ViraFEST assay grew antigen-specific CD4+ T cells using viral peptide pools. Scientists isolated CD4+ T cells after a roughly 9-day culture period ended. Participants completed two doses of the BNT162b2 or mRNA-1273 vaccine. Nucleocapsid antibodies stayed negative before and after vaccination, showing no earlier SARS-CoV-2 infection. Produced via immunoSEQ multiplex PCR; TCRdb's table is partial and in-frame only. In the table there are tens of thousands of clones, less than 85% of which are singletons. This sample was taken from a study of vaccination effects on CD4 cells after COVID-19. General study results and limits: After vaccination of healthy people, only 1 of 255 vaccine-induced clones cross-reacted with common cold coronaviruses.

V was pared by 11 bases and J by 7 bases, with 5 bases of the junction left unmatched. Germline CDR1 ENHRY, CDR2 SYGVKD. The length of the CDR3 is 13 residues. The receptor was derived from a human donor who received a COVID-19 vaccine. Sequencing was performed on CD4+ T cells from PBMCs cultured with SARS-CoV-2 spike peptides, taken after COVID-19 vaccination. The gene calls are TRBV10-3 and TRBJ2-3; 14 bases fit TRBD2. This chain's CDR3 is CAAGLAGANTQYF. The CDR3 DNA reads TGTGCCGCGGGACTAGCGGGGGCCAATACGCAGTATTTT.